The clone carrying this T cell receptor (beta chain) was recorded many times. The sample belongs to a study of T cells after yellow fever vaccination. One entry per CDR3 protein results from TCRdb running MiXCR on the 5' RACE reads. The sample has around 73,000 distinct CDR3 sequences, roughly 8% seen once. The TCR comes from a man under 40 who received the YFV17D yellow fever vaccine. Source: CD8+ T cells sorted from PBMCs, taken on the day of the yellow fever booster vaccination.

CDR3 nucleotide sequence: TGCGCCAGCAGCCAAACCATGGGGATCAATGAGCAGTTCTTC. As protein: CASSQTMGINEQFF. The rearrangement joins TRBV4-1 to TRBJ2-1; D gene ambiguous. The CDR3 runs to 14 residues. Germline V gene data show CDR1 as MGHRA and CDR2 as YSYEKL. The ends were cut back, 2 bases at V and 6 bases at J, with 11 bases in the middle.